This TCR beta chain was identified in a study of blood T cell repertoires in COVID-19. Using immunoSEQ multiplex PCR, the repertoire was profiled, and TCRdb retains in-frame clones only, with some absent. The repertoire holds fewer than 500,000 clones, about 85% seen once, with over 1.5% in the top ten. Sequenced material: PBMCs or T cells enriched from blood (not recorded which). The TCR was taken from a woman under 30 with acute COVID-19.

This CDR3 reads CAIAGQGGVEQYF. As DNA, the CDR3 is TGTGCCATCGCCGGACAGGGGGGAGTCGAGCAGTACTTC. The chain combines TRBV10-3 with TRBJ2-7, with 10 nucleotides matching TRBD1. The ends lost 8 bases at V and 6 bases at J; junction bases unmatched: 7. Germline lookup yields CDR1 ENHRY and CDR2 SYGVKD. This CDR3 is built from 13 residues.